This is a list of T cell receptor beta chains from one sample in a study of PD-L1 blockade in urothelial cancer. Measured with immunoSEQ multiplex PCR; TCRdb has only the in-frame clones, and not every one. The sample carries 70,000 to 80,000 clones, 85% recorded once. Sequencing was performed on PBMCs, taken around atezolizumab (anti-PD-L1) treatment. All receptors derive from a man aged 35 to 55 with urothelial cancer. Each CDR3 is given with its conserved first and last residue. The order of the fields is J gene, CDR3 length, clone size, D gene, V gene, CDR3 DNA, CDR3 protein. D genes are given only for firm matches. The listing skips clone size in some rows; elsewhere it reads once, few, many or a size class.

>TRBJ1-4|15|.|TRBD1|TRBV27
TGTGCCAGCAGTTTATGGGGACAGGGGGCGGAAAAACTGTTTTTT
CASSLWGQGAEKLFF
>TRBJ2-7|14|.|TRBD2|TRBV19
TGTGCCAGTAGCGTATCGGGGGGAACCTACGAGCAGTACTTC
CASSVSGGTYEQYF
>TRBJ2-7|12|few|TRBD1|TRBV28
TGTGCCAGCGGGGACAGTCCGAACGAGCAGTACTTC
CASGDSPNEQYF
>TRBJ1-3|16|.|.|TRBV6-5
TGTGCCAGCAGTTACTCGTCGCGTAGCTCTGGAAACACCATATATTTT
CASSYSSRSSGNTIYF
>TRBJ2-5|15|.|.|TRBV5-1
TGCGCCAGCAGCTTGATTCCCATAGTTCAAGAGACCCAGTACTTC
CASSLIPIVQETQYF
>TRBJ2-7|14|.|.|TRBV5-4
TGTGCCAGCAGCTTATTTCAGGGGCGCTACGAGCAGTACTTC
CASSLFQGRYEQYF
>TRBJ1-1|14|.|TRBD1|TRBV30
TGTGCCTGGAGCCCTACAGGGGGCTCCACTGAAGCTTTCTTT
CAWSPTGGSTEAFF
>TRBJ2-5|13|.|.|TRBV28
TGTGCCAGCAACGGGCCAGGGTCGGAGACCCAGTACTTC
CASNGPGSETQYF
>TRBJ2-1|14|.|TRBD1|TRBV6-5
TGTGCCAGCAGCTTCGGGACAGGGGGGAATGAGCAGTTCTTC
CASSFGTGGNEQFF
>TRBJ2-2|14|.|TRBD1|TRBV18
TGTGCCAGCTCATTCGGACAGGCGGCCGGGGAGCTGTTTTTT
CASSFGQAAGELFF
>TRBJ1-1|10|once|.|TRBV19
TGTGCCACCATGAACACTGAAGCTTTCTTT
CATMNTEAFF
>TRBJ1-2|11|.|.|TRBV7-2
TGTGCCAGCAGCCGTCTCTATGGCTACACCTTC
CASSRLYGYTF
>TRBJ1-4|13|.|.|TRBV19
TGTGCCTCTCAGAGGGAGCAGAATGAAAAACTGTTTTTT
CASQREQNEKLFF
>TRBJ1-3|18|.|.|TRBV10-1
TGCGCCAGCGCTGAAAGGGGCTTCCTTAGGTGCTCTGGAAACACCATATATTTT
CASAERGFLRCSGNTIYF
>TRBJ2-7|15|.|TRBD1|TRBV5-1
TGCGCCAGCAGCCTACCGGCTCAGGGGGCGCGCGAGCAGTACTTC
CASSLPAQGAREQYF
>TRBJ1-2|14|.|.|TRBV5-3
TGTGCCAGAAGCTTAGGCCGGAGAGGAGGAGGCTACACCTTC
CARSLGRRGGGYTF
>TRBJ1-3|15|.|TRBD1|TRBV6-6
TGTGCCAGTTTGGGGGACAGTTCTTCTGGAAACACCATATATTTT
CASLGDSSSGNTIYF
>TRBJ1-4|15|.|.|TRBV6-6
TGTGCCAGCAGTTATGCGGCCGGCCTTAATGAAAAACTGTTTTTT
CASSYAAGLNEKLFF
>TRBJ2-1|16|.|.|TRBV11-2
TGTGCCAGCAGCTTAGATCGGAGGGTTACCTACAATGAGCAGTTCTTC
CASSLDRRVTYNEQFF
>TRBJ2-4|14|.|TRBD2|TRBV7-3
TGTGCCAGCAGCCCCGGACTAGGCGAAAACATTCAGTACTTC
CASSPGLGENIQYF
>TRBJ1-2|15|.|TRBD1|TRBV5-5
TGTGCCAGCAGCAACACGGAGACAGGGATCTATGGCTACACCTTC
CASSNTETGIYGYTF
>TRBJ2-7|16|.|TRBD2|TRBV28
TGTGCCAGCAAGGAGACTGGGGGGGGAGGGTCCTACGAGCAGTACTTC
CASKETGGGGSYEQYF
>TRBJ2-7|15|.|.|TRBV28
TGTGCCAGCAGTTTTACAATCGAGGGCCCCTACGAGCAGTACTTC
CASSFTIEGPYEQYF
>TRBJ1-1|12|.|.|TRBV27
TGTGCCAGCAGTTCAGGATTCACTGAAGCTTTCTTT
CASSSGFTEAFF